A selection of T cell receptor beta chains follows, all from one sample in a study of T cell responses to AZD1222 COVID-19 vaccine. Sequenced by immunoSEQ multiplex PCR; TCRdb stores in-frame clones only, minus some. The sample holds fewer than 120,000 clones, around 82% seen once. Specimen: peripheral blood, collected on day 0 of AZD1222 vaccination. The receptors were sampled from an adult in good health. CDR3s include the opening cysteine and the closing phenylalanine or tryptophan. The order of the fields is J gene, D gene, clone size, V gene, CDR3 DNA, CDR3 protein. D genes are given only for firm matches. Part of the rows lack a size; the others show once, few, many or a class for expanded clones.

TRBJ2-7 - - TRBV2 TGTGCCAGCACCAGCCGCGCTAGCAGCTCCTACGAGCAGTACTTC CASTSRASSSYEQYF
TRBJ1-4 - few TRBV5-4 TGTGCCAGCAGCCTGGACAGTCATGAAAAACTGTTTTTT CASSLDSHEKLFF
TRBJ2-3 - - TRBV19 TGTGCCAGTAGTCTAGGGACGGCGTACACAGATACGCAGTATTTT CASSLGTAYTDTQYF
TRBJ2-7 - - TRBV19 TGTGCCAGTAGTATAGGCTTTAAGGTCTACGAGCAGTACTTC CASSIGFKVYEQYF
TRBJ1-2 TRBD1 - TRBV2 TGTGCCAGCAGTATGCGACAGGGGAACTATGGCTACACCTTC CASSMRQGNYGYTF
TRBJ1-5 - - TRBV23-1 TGCGCCAGCACCCCCTGGTGGGAGGGGAGGGATCAGCCCCAGCATTTT CASTPWWEGRDQPQHF
TRBJ2-7 - - TRBV7-2 TGTGCCAGCAGCTTCGTTGGACCCCCCTACGAGCAGTACTTC CASSFVGPPYEQYF
TRBJ2-2 - - TRBV3-1/TRBV3-2 TGTGCCAGCAGCCTCCTGGGGCAGACCGGGGAGCTGTTTTTT CASSLLGQTGELFF
TRBJ1-5 TRBD1 - TRBV30 TGTGCCTGGAGGGGCATAGGGGGCGGTCAGCCCCAGCATTTT CAWRGIGGGQPQHF
TRBJ1-4 - once TRBV29-1 TGCAGCGTTGCATTCTCTCAGGGGAATGAAAAACTGTTTTTT CSVAFSQGNEKLFF